Each of the 14 T cell receptor beta chains below was sequenced from the same sample in a study of blood T cell repertoires in COVID-19. The data were produced by immunoSEQ multiplex PCR, yet TCRdb's version contains in-frame clones alone and is incomplete. The table has around 280,000 clones, around 88% seen once; the top ten hold 5.5% to 7%. Sequences were obtained from PBMCs or T cells enriched from blood (not recorded which). The source of these receptors is a woman aged 40 to 49 who had recovered from COVID-19.

The chain is built from TRBV9 and TRBJ1-1, with D maybe TRBD1 (5 bases). Germline CDR1 SGDLS, CDR2 YYNGEE. The CDR3 length is 13 residues. Trimming left V 4 bases short and J 5 bases short, with 12 bases between. The DNA of the CDR3 is TGTGCCAGCAGCCCGGGGGAGAGAACTGAAGCTTTCTTT. It yields the protein CASSPGERTEAFF.

The CDR3 bases are TGCGCCAGCAGTCACGGGGGATCCGGGGCCAACGTCCTGACTTTC. It codes for CASSHGGSGANVLTF. The V and J genes are TRBV4-3 and TRBJ2-6, with a weak D call TRBD2 (6 bases). CDR1 is LGHNA and CDR2 is YSLEER in the germline V gene. This CDR3 has 15 amino acids. Trimming pared 6 bases from V and 4 bases from J, leaving 13 bases between.

This chain links TRBV4-3 with TRBJ2-1, with 10 bases identical to TRBD2. Germline V gives CDR1 LGHNA, CDR2 YSLEER. The CDR3 sequence is 15 residues long. Trimming removed 0 bases from V and 8 bases from J; junction bases left unmatched: 4. CDR3 residues: CASSQDPSGSYEQFF. The CDR3, as DNA: TGCGCCAGCAGCCAAGATCCTAGCGGGAGCTATGAGCAGTTCTTC.

Only a few counts were recorded for this clone. Here the CDR3 DNA reads TGTGCCAGCAGCCAGGGGGTGTCCGGGGAGCTGTTTTTT. As protein: CASSQGVSGELFF. This rearrangement joins TRBV9 to TRBJ2-2, with 7 bases identical to TRBD1. Unmatched junction bases numbered 3, after V lost 4 bases and J lost 6 bases. The germline gives CDR1 SGDLS, CDR2 YYNGEE. The CDR3 loop spans 13 amino acids. The full variable domain, rest sourced from reference TRBV9 and TRBJ2-2, is DSGVTQTPKHLITATGQRVTLRCSPRSGDLSVYWYQQSLDQGLQFLIQYYNGEERAKGNILERFSAQQFPDLHSELNLSSLELGDSALYFCASSQGVSGELFFGEGSRLTVL.

This chain joins TRBV2 and TRBJ2-2; 8 bases are a match to TRBD2. J gave up 8 bases and V 8 bases, and 10 bases lay outside the gene matches. CDR3 length: 14 residues. The germline V gene has CDR1 SNHLY and CDR2 FYNNEI. This chain's CDR3 is CASAYGTSGGELFF. CDR3 in DNA: TGTGCCAGCGCTTACGGGACTAGTGGTGGGGAGCTGTTTTTT.

The J gene is TRBJ2-7, the V gene TRBV7-2, with 8 bases identical to TRBD2. The CDR3 runs 18 residues. V dropped 1 base and J dropped 2; count of bases not matched to a gene: 13. The germline V gene has CDR1 SGHTA and CDR2 FQGNSA. The CDR3 is CASSLGGFVSGSPYEQYF. In nucleotides, the CDR3 is TGTGCCAGCAGCTTAGGGGGTTTCGTCAGCGGGAGTCCCTACGAGCAGTACTTC.

V is TRBV5-1 and J is TRBJ1-1; TRBD1 matches 8 bases. The V gene's germline CDR1 is SGHRS and CDR2 YFSETQ. This CDR3 has 11 amino acids. V gave up 7 bases and J gave up 11 bases; unmatched junction bases: 7. CDR3 in amino acids: CASWQGAEAFF. CDR3 nucleotides: TGCGCCAGCTGGCAGGGGGCCGAGGCTTTCTTT.

V usage is TRBV4-1 and J usage is TRBJ2-1; D not resolved. Germline V lookup: CDR1 MGHRA, CDR2 YSYEKL. V was pared by 0 bases and J by 8 bases, with 11 bases between. The length of the CDR3 is 14 residues. The chain's CDR3 is CASSQDPARDEQFF. The CDR3 DNA sequence: TGCGCCAGCAGCCAAGACCCGGCACGGGATGAGCAGTTCTTC.

This clone was detected once. The CDR3 region is CASSRPRPSSYNSPLHF. As DNA, the CDR3 is TGTGCCAGCAGCCGCCCTCGTCCCAGCTCCTATAATTCACCCCTCCACTTT. The chain uses TRBV11-3 and TRBJ1-6; no clear D gene. The V and J ends lost 5 bases and 0 bases respectively, with 14 bases between them. CDR1 is SGHNT and CDR2 is YENEEA in the germline V gene. The CDR3 has 17 residues.

The genes are TRBV4-3 and TRBJ2-1, with 12 bases aligning to TRBD2. CDR3 length: 19 residues. Germline CDR1 LGHNA, CDR2 YSLEER. The V and J ends lost 0 bases and 4 bases, in that order; junction bases with no gene match: 10. The CDR3 is CASSQEGTSGSARYNEQFF. Written as DNA, the CDR3 is TGCGCCAGCAGCCAAGAAGGGACTAGCGGGTCGGCCAGGTACAATGAGCAGTTCTTC.

The chain uses TRBV18 and TRBJ2-5; 8 bases are a match to TRBD2. The CDR3 spans 17 residues. Germline loops: CDR1 KGHSH, CDR2 LQKENI. V shed 1 base and J 3 bases; nucleotides not matched to a gene: 10. DNA of the CDR3: TGTGCCAGCTCACCACTTGGCTCAGCGGGGGCTAAAGAGACCCAGTACTTC. Protein: CASSPLGSAGAKETQYF.

The chain recombines TRBV28 with TRBJ1-1, with 8 bases lining up with TRBD1. The CDR3 covers 14 residues. J gave up 4 bases and V 5 bases, and 6 bases lay outside the gene matches. Germline lookup yields CDR1 MDHEN and CDR2 SYDVKM. For the CDR3, the DNA is TGTGCCAGCAGTACAGACAGGGGAGGCACTGAAGCTTTCTTT. Encoded protein: CASSTDRGGTEAFF.

The chain combines TRBV7-9 with TRBJ2-5; the match to TRBD2 covers 9 bases. The V segment lost 4 bases and the J segment 4 bases; nucleotides outside the gene matches: 10. The CDR3 covers 16 residues. Germline V gene lookup returns CDR1 SEHNR and CDR2 FQNEAQ (reference sequence). The CDR3 DNA follows: TGTGCCAGCAGCTCACGACTAGCGGAGAGAGGAGAGACCCAGTACTTC. This sequence encodes CASSSRLAERGETQYF.

The J gene is TRBJ2-6, the V gene TRBV7-3; 7 positions agree with TRBD1. There are 16 residues in the CDR3. The V gene end was trimmed by 3 bases and the J gene end by 0 bases; junction bases not matched to a gene: 2. Per the germline V gene, CDR1 is SGHTA and CDR2 is FQGTGA. DNA of the CDR3: TGTGCCAGCAGCTTGGGACAGCACTCTGGGGCCAACGTCCTGACTTTC. Its protein product is CASSLGQHSGANVLTF.